The 8 T cell receptor beta chains below come from one sample, sequenced in a study of PD-1 blockade in classical Hodgkin lymphoma. Described time point: cycle 4 day 1 (C4D1), after more than five weeks of nivolumab. Every patient experienced relapse after autologous stem cell transplantation, and brentuximab vedotin exposure varied. Starting with thawed PBMCs, CD4+ T cells were purified by magnetic negative selection. Profiled with immunoSEQ multiplex PCR; TCRdb holds only in-frame clones, not every one. The data contain tens of thousands of clones, roughly 80% of them seen just once; the ten biggest clones take up about 3.1%. Sequencing used CD4+ T cells from blood, obtained before the fourth cycle of nivolumab. The receptors originated from a human donor with classical Hodgkin lymphoma.

The V call is TRBV7-9, the J call TRBJ1-2; tentatively, D is TRBD1 (5 bases). CDR3 size: 13 residues. Trimming took 3 bases from V and 4 from J, leaving 9 bases between them. From germline, CDR1 is SEHNR and CDR2 FQNEAQ (reference sequence). CDR3 region: CASSFRTGYGYTF. The DNA for the CDR3 is TGTGCCAGCAGCTTCCGCACAGGCTATGGCTACACCTTC.

The chain carries TRBV7-8 and TRBJ2-6; no firm D call. Per germline, CDR1 SGHVS and CDR2 FQNEAQ. This CDR3 is built from 16 residues. Between the trimmed V and J ends, which lost 5 bases and 1 base, there was a span of 12 bases. CDR3 nucleotide sequence: TGTGCCAGCAGCCCTTGGCGCGGTTCTGGGGCCAACGTCCTGACTTTC. This gives the protein CASSPWRGSGANVLTF.

The chain combines TRBV7-6 with TRBJ1-1; TRBD1 is a possible D gene (6 bases). The CDR3 covers 13 residues. V was clipped by 2 bases and J by 4 bases, with 8 bases between them. Germline assignment: CDR1 SGHVS and CDR2 FNYEAQ. CDR3 nucleotides: TGTGCCAGCAGCTTAATGGACAGCACTGAAGCTTTCTTT. This encodes CASSLMDSTEAFF. Drawing the rest from reference TRBV7-6 and TRBJ1-1, the complete variable domain is GAGVSQSPRYKVTKRGQDVALRCDPISGHVSLYWYRQALGQGPEFLTYFNYEAQQDKSGLPNDRFSAERPEGSISTLTIQRTEQRDSAMYRCASSLMDSTEAFFGQGTRLTVV.

The chain links TRBV6-9 to TRBJ1-2, with D uncertain. CDR3 length: 13 amino acids. The germline V gene has CDR1 MNHGY and CDR2 SVAAGI. V lost 8 bases, J lost 0 bases, and 10 bases lay in between. CDR3 sequence reads: CASVPRTNYGYTF. CDR3 DNA: TGTGCCAGCGTCCCAAGGACTAACTATGGCTACACCTTC.

V and J are TRBV19 and TRBJ1-6, with TRBD1 matching over 9 bases. Germline V gene data show CDR1 as LNHDA and CDR2 as SQIVND (reference sequence). The J segment lost 5 bases and the V segment lost 3 bases, leaving 5 bases of the junction unmatched. The CDR3 is 16 residues long. This CDR3 is CASSIPGQGNNSPLHF. The CDR3 coding sequence is TGTGCCAGTAGTATCCCGGGACAGGGAAATAATTCACCCCTCCACTTT.

The chain employs TRBV7-9 and TRBJ1-5, with D possibly matching TRBD1 (5 bases). CDR3 size: 15 residues. Trimming took 5 bases from V and 1 from J, leaving 12 bases between them. The V gene's germline CDR1 is SEHNR and CDR2 FQNEAQ (reference sequence). CDR3 amino acids: CASSQGAGSNQPQHF. The CDR3 bases are TGTGCCAGCAGCCAAGGGGCCGGCAGCAATCAGCCCCAGCATTTT.

The V and J genes are TRBV5-4 and TRBJ1-5, with D possibly being TRBD1 (5 bases). The CDR3 contains 13 residues. The V end was cut by 4 bases, the J end by 5 bases, with 10 bases between. The germline gives CDR1 SGHNT, CDR2 YYREEE (reference sequence). The CDR3 reads CASSRGWDQPQHF. The CDR3 nucleotides are TGTGCCAGCAGCAGGGGATGGGATCAGCCCCAGCATTTT. Based on the CDR3 plus reference TRBV5-4 and TRBJ1-5, the full variable domain is ETGVTQSPTHLIKTRGQQVTLRCSSQSGHNTVSWYQQALGQGPQFIFQYYREEENGRGNFPPRFSGLQFPNYSSELNVNALELDDSALYLCASSRGWDQPQHFGDGTRLSIL.

This sequence joins TRBV19 and TRBJ1-2; TRBD1 matches 9 bases. V lost 4 bases and J lost 13; bases outside the gene matches: 13. The germline gives CDR1 LNHDA, CDR2 SQIVND (reference sequence). The CDR3 totals 14 residues. CDR3 sequence: CASSRRLGQGALTF. The CDR3 DNA reads as TGTGCCAGTAGTAGACGCCTGGGACAGGGTGCGCTCACCTTC.